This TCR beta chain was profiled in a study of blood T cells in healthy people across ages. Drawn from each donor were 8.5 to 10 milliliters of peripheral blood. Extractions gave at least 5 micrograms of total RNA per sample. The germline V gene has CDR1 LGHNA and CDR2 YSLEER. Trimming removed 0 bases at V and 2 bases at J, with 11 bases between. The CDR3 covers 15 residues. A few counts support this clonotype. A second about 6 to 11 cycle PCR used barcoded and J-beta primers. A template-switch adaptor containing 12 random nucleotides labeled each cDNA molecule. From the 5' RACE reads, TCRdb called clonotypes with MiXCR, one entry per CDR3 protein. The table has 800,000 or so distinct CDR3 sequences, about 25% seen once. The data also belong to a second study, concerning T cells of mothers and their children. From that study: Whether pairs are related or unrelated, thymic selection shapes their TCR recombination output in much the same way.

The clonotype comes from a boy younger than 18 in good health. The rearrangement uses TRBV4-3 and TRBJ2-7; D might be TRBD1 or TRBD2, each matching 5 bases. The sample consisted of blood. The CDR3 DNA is TGCGCCAGCAGCCAAGACCGGGACGAGACCTACGAGCAGTACTTC. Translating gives CASSQDRDETYEQYF.